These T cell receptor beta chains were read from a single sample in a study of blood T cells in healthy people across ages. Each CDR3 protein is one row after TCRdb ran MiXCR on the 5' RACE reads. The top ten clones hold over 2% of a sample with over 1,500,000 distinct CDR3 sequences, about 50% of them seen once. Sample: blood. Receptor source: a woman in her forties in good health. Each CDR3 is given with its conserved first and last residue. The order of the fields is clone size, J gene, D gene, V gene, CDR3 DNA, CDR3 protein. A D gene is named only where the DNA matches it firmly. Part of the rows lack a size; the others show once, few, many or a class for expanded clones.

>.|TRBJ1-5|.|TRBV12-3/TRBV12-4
TGTGCCAGCACTTCGGGGTTGGGCACGGGCAATCAGCCCCAGCATTTT
CASTSGLGTGNQPQHF
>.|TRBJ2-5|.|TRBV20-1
TGCAGTGCTACCAGGGGTGTGGGGGGCTATAGGGAGACCCAGTACTTC
CSATRGVGGYRETQYF
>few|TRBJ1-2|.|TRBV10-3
TGTGCCACTGGCGACACCACTTTCAACTATGGCTACACCTTC
CATGDTTFNYGYTF
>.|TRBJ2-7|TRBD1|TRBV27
TGTGCCAGCAGTCCCGGACAGGGGCTACCCGGCGAGCAGTACTTC
CASSPGQGLPGEQYF
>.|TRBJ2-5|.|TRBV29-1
TGCAGCGTGGGAGAGGGGACCCAAGAAGGGACCCAGTACTTC
CSVGEGTQEGTQYF
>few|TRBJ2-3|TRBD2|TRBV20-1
TGCAGTGCTACCCCGTCACTAGCGGGGGGATCAGATACGCAGTATTTT
CSATPSLAGGSDTQYF
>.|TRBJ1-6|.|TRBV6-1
TGTGCCAGCAGTGAGAGTCGCGGACTGTATAATTCACCCCTCCACTTT
CASSESRGLYNSPLHF
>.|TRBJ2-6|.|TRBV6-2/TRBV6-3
TGTGCCAGCAGTGGCAGGGCCCAATTGGGACCCTCTGGGGCCAACGTCCTGACTTTC
CASSGRAQLGPSGANVLTF
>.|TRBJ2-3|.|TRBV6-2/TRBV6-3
TGTGCCAGCAGTTACCCCGTGGCAGGACTCACAGATACGCAGTATTTT
CASSYPVAGLTDTQYF
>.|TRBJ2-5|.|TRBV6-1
TGTGCCAGCAGTGATGGGGTGGCGGAGACCCAGTACTTC
CASSDGVAETQYF
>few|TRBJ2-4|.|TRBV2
TGTGCCAGCAGAGACCCGGGACTCGAAAACATTCAGTACTTC
CASRDPGLENIQYF
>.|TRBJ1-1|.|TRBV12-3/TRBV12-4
TGTGCCAGCAGTTTCAGGGCGCAGGGCACTGAAGCTTTCTTT
CASSFRAQGTEAFF
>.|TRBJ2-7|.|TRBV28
TGTGCCAGCATGACGGCACCGGGCGAGCAGTACTTC
CASMTAPGEQYF
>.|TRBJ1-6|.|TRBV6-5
TGTGCCAGCAGTTACGCCCAGGGACTAAATTCACCCCTCCACTTT
CASSYAQGLNSPLHF
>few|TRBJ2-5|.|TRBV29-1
TGCAGCGTTGGAGAGGGAGGGGGCCAAGAGACCCAGTACTTC
CSVGEGGGQETQYF
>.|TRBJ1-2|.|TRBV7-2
TGTGCCAGCAGCTTAGATGGGGGGCCCGATGGCTACACCTTC
CASSLDGGPDGYTF
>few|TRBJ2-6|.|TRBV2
TGTGCCAGCAGTAAGGACGGAACCTCTGGGGCCAACGTCCTGACTTTC
CASSKDGTSGANVLTF
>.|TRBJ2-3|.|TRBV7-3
TGTGCCAGCAGCCCCCACGTGGGGGCCGGGGATACGCAGTATTTT
CASSPHVGAGDTQYF
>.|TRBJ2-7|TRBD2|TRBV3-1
TGTGCCAGCTCGCTAGCGGGGCTTTACAATGAGCAGTACTTC
CASSLAGLYNEQYF
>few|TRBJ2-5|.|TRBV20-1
TGCAGTGCTGATAGCGGAGACCAAGAGACCCAGTACTTC
CSADSGDQETQYF